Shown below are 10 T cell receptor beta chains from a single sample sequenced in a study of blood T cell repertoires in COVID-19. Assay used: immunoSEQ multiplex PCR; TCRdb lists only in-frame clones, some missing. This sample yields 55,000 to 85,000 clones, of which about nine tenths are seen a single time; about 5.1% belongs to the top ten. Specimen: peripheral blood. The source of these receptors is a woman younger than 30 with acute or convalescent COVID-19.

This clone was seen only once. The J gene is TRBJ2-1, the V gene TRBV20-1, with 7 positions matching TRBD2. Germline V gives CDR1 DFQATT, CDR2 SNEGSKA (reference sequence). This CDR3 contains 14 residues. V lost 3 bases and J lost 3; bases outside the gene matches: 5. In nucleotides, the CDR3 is TGCAGTGCTAGTGAGCGGGGCGGCTACAATGAGCAGTTCTTC. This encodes CSASERGGYNEQFF.

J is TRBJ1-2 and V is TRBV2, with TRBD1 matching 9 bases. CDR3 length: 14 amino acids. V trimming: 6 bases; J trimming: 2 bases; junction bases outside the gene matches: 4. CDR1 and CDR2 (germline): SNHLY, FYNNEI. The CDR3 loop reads CASRVTGGNYGYTF. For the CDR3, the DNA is TGTGCCAGCAGGGTTACAGGGGGCAACTATGGCTACACCTTC.

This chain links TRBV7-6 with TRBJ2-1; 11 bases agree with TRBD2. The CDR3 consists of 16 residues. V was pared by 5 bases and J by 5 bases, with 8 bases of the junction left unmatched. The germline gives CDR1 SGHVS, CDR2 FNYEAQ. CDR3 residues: CASSTYPGLADNEQFF. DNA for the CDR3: TGTGCCAGCAGCACATACCCGGGACTAGCGGACAATGAGCAGTTCTTC.

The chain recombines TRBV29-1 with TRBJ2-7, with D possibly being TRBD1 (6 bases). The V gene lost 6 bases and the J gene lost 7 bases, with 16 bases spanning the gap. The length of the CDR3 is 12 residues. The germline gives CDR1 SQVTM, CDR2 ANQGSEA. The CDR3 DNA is TGCAGCGTCCTCAACAACGGACAGGAGCAGTACTTC. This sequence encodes CSVLNNGQEQYF.

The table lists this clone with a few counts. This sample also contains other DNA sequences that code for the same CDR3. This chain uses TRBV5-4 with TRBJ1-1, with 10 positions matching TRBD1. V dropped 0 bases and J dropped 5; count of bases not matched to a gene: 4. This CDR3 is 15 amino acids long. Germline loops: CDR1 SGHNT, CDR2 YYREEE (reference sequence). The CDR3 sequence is CASSLARTGGTEAFF. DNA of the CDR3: TGTGCCAGCAGCTTGGCACGGACAGGGGGAACTGAAGCTTTCTTT.

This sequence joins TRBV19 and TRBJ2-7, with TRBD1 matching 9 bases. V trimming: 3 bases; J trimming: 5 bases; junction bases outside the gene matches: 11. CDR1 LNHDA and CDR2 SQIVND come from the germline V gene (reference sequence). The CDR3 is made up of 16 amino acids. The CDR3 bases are TGTGCCAGTAGTATTGGAGTGGACAGGGGTGAGGACGAGCAGTACTTC. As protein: CASSIGVDRGEDEQYF.

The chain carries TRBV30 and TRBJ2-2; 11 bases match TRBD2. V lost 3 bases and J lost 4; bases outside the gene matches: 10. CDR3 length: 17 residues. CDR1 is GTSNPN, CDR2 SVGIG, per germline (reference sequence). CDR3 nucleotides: TGTGCCTGGAGCCAAATAGCGGGAGGGTACGGCACCGGGGAGCTGTTTTTT. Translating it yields CAWSQIAGGYGTGELFF.

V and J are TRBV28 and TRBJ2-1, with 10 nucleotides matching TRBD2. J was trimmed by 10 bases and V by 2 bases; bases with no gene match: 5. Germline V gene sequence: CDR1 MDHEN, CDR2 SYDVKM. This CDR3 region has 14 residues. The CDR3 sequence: CASSLGTSEREQFF. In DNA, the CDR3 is TGTGCCAGCAGTTTAGGGACTAGCGAACGGGAGCAGTTCTTC. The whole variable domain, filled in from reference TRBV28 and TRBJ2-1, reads DVKVTQSSRYLVKRTGEKVFLECVQDMDHENMFWYRQDPGLGLRLIYFSYDVKMKEKGDIPEGYSVSREKKERFSLILESASTNQTSMYLCASSLGTSEREQFFGPGTRLTVL.

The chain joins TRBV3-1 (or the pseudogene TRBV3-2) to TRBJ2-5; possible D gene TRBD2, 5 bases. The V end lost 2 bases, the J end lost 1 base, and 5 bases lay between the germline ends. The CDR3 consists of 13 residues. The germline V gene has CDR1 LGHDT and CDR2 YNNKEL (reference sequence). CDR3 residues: CASSQLAQETQYF. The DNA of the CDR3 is TGTGCCAGCAGCCAACTAGCCCAAGAGACCCAGTACTTC.

In DNA, the CDR3 is TGTGCCAGCAGCCCCCGGACAGGGGGATCCTATGGCTACACCTTC. The encoded protein is CASSPRTGGSYGYTF. The chain carries TRBV3-1 (or the pseudogene TRBV3-2) and TRBJ1-2; TRBD1 aligns across 10 bases. The germline gives CDR1 LGHDT, CDR2 YNNKEL (reference sequence). V dropped 4 bases and J dropped 4; count of bases not matched to a gene: 6. The CDR3 runs to 15 residues.